The 5 T cell receptor beta chains in this list originate from one sample, sequenced in a study of T cells in Graves' hyperthyroidism and ophthalmopathy. It was RNA transcripts that yielded the amplified TCR beta CDR3 regions. HTBI primers were used for first-round RT-PCR of the TCR CDR3. TCRdb used MiXCR to reprocess the multiplex PCR reads, holding one entry per CDR3 protein. This table has some 800,000 distinct CDR3 sequences, about 38% appearing once. Sequencing was carried out using blood. The origin of the receptors is a young man with Graves' hyperthyroidism.

CDR3: CASSASSLAGGQGTGELFF. Written as DNA, the CDR3 is TGTGCCAGCAGTGCCTCATCTTTAGCGGGGGGGCAGGGCACCGGGGAGCTGTTTTTT. The chain employs TRBV2 and TRBJ2-2, with 11 bases matching TRBD2. The CDR3 sequence is 19 residues long. Trimming took 4 bases from V and 4 from J; bases not matched to a gene: 14. Germline V gene sequence: CDR1 SNHLY, CDR2 FYNNEI.

The rearrangement joins TRBV20-1 to TRBJ2-5; 11 bases align to TRBD2. Germline lookup yields CDR1 DFQATT and CDR2 SNEGSKA (reference sequence). The trim removed 0 bases at V and 5 bases at J, leaving 8 bases unmatched. The CDR3 runs 16 residues. The CDR3 DNA reads TGCAGTGCTAGAGACCCGACTAGCGGGGCCCGGGAGACCCAGTACTTC. Translation gives CSARDPTSGARETQYF.

This clonotype showed up many times. The chain joins TRBV10-3 to TRBJ1-1; D is uncertain. CDR1 is ENHRY and CDR2 is SYGVKD in the germline V gene. Trimming shortened V by 0 bases and J by 9 bases, and 8 bases separated the two germline ends. CDR3 length: 12 residues. The CDR3 loop reads CAISESGTQAFF. The DNA of the CDR3 is TGTGCCATCAGTGAGTCCGGCACCCAAGCTTTCTTT.

For this clonotype: A much bigger clone sits one base away, suggesting this may be a read error. The rearrangement links TRBV7-9 to TRBJ1-2; TRBD1 matches at 10 bases. The CDR3 extends over 14 amino acids. With 3 bases clipped from V and 6 bases from J, the junction kept 4 bases outside the gene matches. CDR1 is SEHNR, CDR2 FQNEAQ, per germline (reference sequence). The CDR3 reads CASSLTGGENGYTF. Here the CDR3 DNA reads TGTGCCAGCAGCTTGACAGGGGGCGAGAATGGCTACACCTTC.

V and J are TRBV25-1 and TRBJ1-5; 9 bases are a match to TRBD1. CDR1 is MGHDK, CDR2 SYGVNS, per germline. There are 16 residues in the CDR3. The V gene end was trimmed by 2 bases and the J gene end by 9 bases; junction bases not matched to a gene: 11. The CDR3 is CASSEGGQGPFRPQHF. DNA of the CDR3: TGTGCCAGCAGTGAAGGGGGACAGGGACCGTTTCGGCCCCAGCATTTT.